This T cell receptor beta chain was sequenced in a study of T cell responses to AZD1222 COVID-19 vaccine. The CDR3 loop spans 14 amino acids. Germline CDR1 SGHAT, CDR2 FQNNGV. V lost 3 bases, J lost 1 base, and 9 bases lay in between. This table comes from immunoSEQ multiplex PCR, and its TCRdb copy is limited to in-frame clones, with some not included. This table holds about 110,000 clones, nearly 90% found once. The sequence came from an adult in good health. This sample comprised peripheral blood, obtained on day 0 of AZD1222 vaccination. The rearrangement links TRBV11-2 to TRBJ2-5; D gene unclear. The CDR3 spells CASSFGSRQETQYF. In DNA, the CDR3 is TGTGCCAGCAGCTTCGGGTCGCGCCAAGAGACCCAGTACTTC.